One sample yielded the 2 T cell receptor beta chains listed below, sequenced in a study of monozygotic twins with inflammatory bowel disease. TCRdb reprocessed the 5' RACE reads and stores each CDR3 protein as one record, lacking DNA. Recorded for this sample: approximately 330,000 distinct CDR3 sequences. The sample was blood. The receptors were gathered from a human donor with ulcerative colitis or Crohn's disease, or a healthy co-twin of an affected twin (not recorded which).

The chain is built from TRBV9 and TRBJ2-5; TCRdb returns TRBD1, unconfirmable since there is no DNA. CDR1 is SGDLS and CDR2 is YYNGEE in the germline V gene. The length of the CDR3 is 15 residues. CDR3 region: CASGVGTGEQETQYF.

This chain links TRBV20-1 with TRBJ1-1; without DNA, the TCRdb call of TRBD1 cannot be checked. This CDR3 has 14 amino acids. Per the germline V gene, CDR1 is DFQATT and CDR2 is SNEGSKA (reference sequence). Here the CDR3 reads CSARIGTERTEAFF.